Below are 27 T cell receptor beta chains sequenced from a single sample in a study of control samples from healthy donors and cancer patients. Assay: immunoSEQ multiplex PCR; the TCRdb copy retains only in-frame clones and omits some. This table holds 65,000 to 95,000 clones, about 90% found once. Sequencing was carried out using blood. The receptors originated from a man aged 50 or older in good health.

The V gene is TRBV7-3, the J gene TRBJ2-2; the match to TRBD1 covers 8 bases. The CDR3 is 16 amino acids. Germline CDR1 SGHTA, CDR2 FQGTGA. V lost 5 bases and J lost 3; bases outside the gene matches: 8. The CDR3: CASSPRGQGYTGELFF. The CDR3 DNA reads as TGTGCCAGCAGCCCGCGAGGACAGGGCTACACCGGGGAGCTGTTTTTT.

This sequence joins TRBV29-1 and TRBJ2-1; TRBD2 matches 13 bases. CDR3 length: 15 amino acids. V trimming: 4 bases; J trimming: 8 bases; junction bases outside the gene matches: 8. Looked up from germline, CDR1 is SQVTM and CDR2 is ANQGSEA. The CDR3 sequence is CSVASGTSGTDEQFF. CDR3 sequence (DNA): TGCAGCGTTGCCTCCGGGACTAGCGGGACAGATGAGCAGTTCTTC.

The chain joins TRBV27 to TRBJ2-2, with D tentatively TRBD1 (7 bases). The CDR3 runs 15 residues. V was trimmed by 7 bases and J by 6 bases, leaving 18 bases between them. Germline V gene lookup returns CDR1 MNHEY and CDR2 SMNVEV (reference sequence). DNA of the CDR3: TGTGCCAGCACTCAGGGGGGTCGTGTAGCCGGGGAGCTGTTTTTT. Translation: CASTQGGRVAGELFF.

Turning to this clone: In the same sample, other DNA sequences code for this CDR3. The chain uses TRBV7-9 and TRBJ1-1, with a possible D match to TRBD1 (5 bases). Per germline, CDR1 SEHNR and CDR2 FQNEAQ (reference sequence). V was clipped by 1 base and J by 2 bases, with 11 bases between them. The CDR3 covers 15 residues. The CDR3 region has the DNA TGTGCCAGCAGCTTAGGAGGGGATCCCAACACTGAAGCTTTCTTT. It yields the protein CASSLGGDPNTEAFF.

This chain uses TRBV6-5 with TRBJ2-2; D tentatively reads TRBD1 or TRBD2 (5 bases each). The CDR3 has 15 residues. V was shortened by 6 bases and J by 1 base, with 12 bases between the two germline ends. Germline assignment: CDR1 MNHEY and CDR2 SVGAGI. The CDR3 protein is CASSSGTLNTGELFF. The CDR3 nucleotides read TGTGCCAGCAGCTCCGGGACCTTGAACACCGGGGAGCTGTTTTTT.

The rearrangement links TRBV5-1 to TRBJ2-5; 8 bases line up with TRBD2. Germline loops: CDR1 SGHRS, CDR2 YFSETQ. V lost 1 base, J lost 2 bases, and 7 bases stayed unmatched. CDR3 length: 16 amino acids. CDR3 sequence: CASSLFSGGYQETQYF. CDR3 DNA sequence: TGCGCCAGCAGCTTGTTTTCGGGGGGGTATCAAGAGACCCAGTACTTC.

This clone was picked up a small number of times. The chain recombines TRBV4-2 with TRBJ1-2; D is perhaps TRBD1 (6 bases). Germline V gives CDR1 LGHNA, CDR2 YNFKEQ. The CDR3 extends over 14 amino acids. Trimming stripped 0 bases from V and 6 bases from J, with 11 bases between. The CDR3 reads CASSQDSRDNGYTF. CDR3 DNA sequence: TGTGCCAGCAGCCAAGATTCCCGGGACAATGGCTACACCTTC.

By share, this clone counts as hyperexpanded. The chain has TRBV18 and TRBJ2-3; no reliable D call. The V gene lost 0 bases and the J gene lost 6 bases, with 22 bases spanning the gap. CDR3 length equals 18 residues. Germline V lookup: CDR1 KGHSH, CDR2 LQKENI. CDR3 protein: CASSPPYMTLPKGDTQYF. Written as DNA, the CDR3 is TGTGCCAGCTCACCACCCTATATGACACTACCTAAAGGGGATACGCAGTATTTT.

This clone appeared once. J is TRBJ2-1 and V is TRBV12-3 or TRBV12-4; unclear D gene. V was pared by 6 bases and J by 4 bases, with 10 bases between. This CDR3 has 13 amino acids. CDR3 sequence (DNA): TGTGCCAGCAGCAAGGACGGATACAATGAGCAGTTCTTC. Protein: CASSKDGYNEQFF.

V and J are TRBV7-9 and TRBJ1-1; 10 bases fit TRBD1. V dropped 4 bases and J dropped 7; count of bases not matched to a gene: 3. The CDR3 has 13 residues. In germline, CDR1 is SEHNR, CDR2 FQNEAQ (reference sequence). The CDR3 coding sequence is TGTGCCAGCAGCTCCGGGACAGGGGATGAAGCTTTCTTT. This translates into CASSSGTGDEAFF. The full variable domain, in which reference TRBV7-9 and TRBJ1-1 provide the parts outside the CDR3, is DTGVSQNPRHKITKRGQNVTFRCDPISEHNRLYWYRQTLGQGPEFLTYFQNEAQLEKSRLLSDRFSAERPKGSFSTLEIQRTEQGDSAMYLCASSSGTGDEAFFGQGTRLTVV.

This rearrangement joins TRBV29-1 to TRBJ1-2, with a weak D call TRBD1 (5 bases). V lost 2 bases, J lost 6 bases, and 13 bases lay in between. Germline CDR1 and CDR2: SQVTM and ANQGSEA. The CDR3 sequence is 13 residues long. The CDR3 is CSVERGGDDGYTF. The CDR3, as DNA: TGCAGCGTTGAAAGAGGAGGGGACGATGGCTACACCTTC.

The genes are TRBV4-3 and TRBJ2-1; D may be TRBD2 (5 bases). The CDR3 length is 14 residues. Germline V gene lookup returns CDR1 LGHNA and CDR2 YSLEER. V shed 0 bases and J shed 8 bases, with 11 bases lying between them. Written as DNA, the CDR3 is TGCGCCAGCAGCCAAGAGGAGGTGGCTCATGAGCAGTTCTTC. This gives the protein CASSQEEVAHEQFF.

The chain carries TRBV6-5 and TRBJ1-2; D unresolved. The V gene's germline CDR1 is MNHEY and CDR2 SVGAGI. Trimming removed 6 bases at V and 4 bases at J, with 12 bases between. The CDR3 spans 13 residues. The CDR3 region has the DNA TGTGCCAGCAGCCCCGGAAACTCCTATGGCTACACCTTC. Its protein product is CASSPGNSYGYTF.

The chain links TRBV5-4 to TRBJ2-5; 8 bases are a match to TRBD1. This CDR3 is 16 amino acids long. CDR1 and CDR2 from the germline V gene are SGHNT and YYREEE (reference sequence). V was clipped by 3 bases and J by 0 bases; unmatched bases: 7. DNA of the CDR3: TGTGCCAGCAGCTCGCGGGACAGGCAGTACCAAGAGACCCAGTACTTC. Its translation is CASSSRDRQYQETQYF.

This sequence joins TRBV19 and TRBJ1-1, with D possibly being TRBD1 (5 bases). This CDR3 contains 14 residues. V lost 7 bases and J lost 2, with 14 bases in between. In germline, CDR1 is LNHDA, CDR2 SQIVND (reference sequence). CDR3 nucleotide sequence: TGTGCCAGTACCCGCCGTCAGGGAAACACTGAAGCTTTCTTT. Translated, it gives CASTRRQGNTEAFF.

V and J are TRBV29-1 and TRBJ2-7, with a tentative D call TRBD1 (6 bases). Germline loops: CDR1 SQVTM, CDR2 ANQGSEA. Between the trimmed V and J ends, which lost 6 bases and 2 bases, there was a span of 14 bases. The CDR3 consists of 13 residues. The CDR3 is CSVQGSATYEQYV. CDR3 nucleotides: TGCAGCGTACAGGGATCAGCCACCTACGAGCAGTACGTC.

This clone was counted only a few times. J is TRBJ2-1 and V is TRBV11-2; 10 bases align to TRBD1. Germline V CDR1 and CDR2: SGHAT, FQNNGV. After removal of 2 bases from V and 4 bases from J, the junction contained 11 bases not matched to a gene. The CDR3 extends over 18 amino acids. CDR3 residues: CASSLIGDGTGVYNEQFF. CDR3 DNA: TGTGCCAGCAGCTTAATAGGAGATGGGACAGGGGTTTACAATGAGCAGTTCTTC.

This chain joins TRBV4-1 and TRBJ1-1, with TRBD1 as a possible D gene (6 bases). Germline V gene lookup returns CDR1 MGHRA and CDR2 YSYEKL. This CDR3 comprises 16 residues. Trimming took 2 bases from V and 0 from J, leaving 13 bases between them. In nucleotides, the CDR3 is TGCGCCAGCAGCCAAAAGGGGGGAACTTTGAACACTGAAGCTTTCTTT. Protein: CASSQKGGTLNTEAFF.

This chain uses TRBV5-1 with TRBJ2-5; no definite D call. V lost 3 bases, J lost 2 bases, and 14 bases lay in between. CDR1 is SGHRS, CDR2 YFSETQ, per germline. This CDR3 has 15 residues. The CDR3 region is CASSYDGVRQETQYF. The DNA for the CDR3 is TGCGCCAGCAGCTACGACGGCGTTAGGCAAGAGACCCAGTACTTC.

V usage is TRBV5-4 and J usage is TRBJ2-3; the match to TRBD1 covers 7 bases. Germline-derived CDR1 and CDR2 are SGHNT and YYREEE (reference sequence). The V gene end was trimmed by 0 bases and the J gene end by 2 bases; junction bases not matched to a gene: 3. The CDR3 contains 15 residues. For the CDR3, the DNA is TGTGCCAGCAGCTTGGACAGGGGCTTCACAGATACGCAGTATTTT. Amino acids: CASSLDRGFTDTQYF.

This chain links TRBV5-1 with TRBJ2-1, with TRBD2 matching 7 bases. V shed 4 bases, J shed 0 bases, and the junction held 7 bases outside the gene matches. The CDR3 is made up of 16 amino acids. CDR1 is SGHRS and CDR2 is YFSETQ in the germline V gene. DNA for the CDR3: TGCGCCAGCAGCCCCCGACTAGCCAGCTCCTACAATGAGCAGTTCTTC. It yields the protein CASSPRLASSYNEQFF. Complete variable domain (other parts from reference TRBV5-1 and TRBJ2-1): KAGVTQTPRYLIKTRGQQVTLSCSPISGHRSVSWYQQTPGQGLQFLFEYFSETQRNKGNFPGRFSGRQFSNSRSEMNVSTLELGDSALYLCASSPRLASSYNEQFFGPGTRLTVL.

The chain is built from TRBV7-9 and TRBJ1-1; D is unclear. The CDR3 is 14 residues long. Trimming removed 7 bases at V and 3 bases at J, with 15 bases between. From germline, CDR1 is SEHNR and CDR2 FQNEAQ (reference sequence). CDR3 sequence: CASTEPDRHTEAFF. CDR3 DNA: TGTGCCAGCACCGAGCCGGATCGGCACACTGAAGCTTTCTTT.

The V and J genes are TRBV7-2 and TRBJ2-7; 7 bases map to TRBD1. This CDR3 comprises 13 residues. The junction had 6 bases not matched to a gene; V was cut back by 5 bases and J by 5 bases. The germline gives CDR1 SGHTA, CDR2 FQGNSA. The DNA of the CDR3 is TGTGCCAGCAGCCTATTACAGGGGAACGAGCAGTACGTC. This sequence encodes CASSLLQGNEQYV.

The gene calls are TRBV10-3 and TRBJ1-2, with 7 bases lining up with TRBD1. This CDR3 comprises 14 residues. Germline assignment: CDR1 ENHRY and CDR2 SYGVKD. Trimming removed 4 bases from V and 1 base from J; junction bases left unmatched: 3. CDR3 loop: CAISAAGGNYGYTF. The CDR3 DNA reads as TGTGCCATCAGTGCGGCAGGGGGTAACTATGGCTACACCTTC.

This chain connects TRBV7-6 to TRBJ2-7; D assignment may be TRBD1 or TRBD2 (6 bases each). Germline lookup yields CDR1 SGHVS and CDR2 FNYEAQ. The CDR3 is 14 amino acids. V lost 5 bases, J lost 3 bases, and 14 bases lay in between. CDR3 sequence (DNA): TGTGCCAGCAGCACTGTTGGGGGGCACTACGAGCAGTACGTC. Translating it yields CASSTVGGHYEQYV.

The table lists this clone with a count of one. CDR3 loop: CASSLLAGGQAKNIQYF. For the CDR3, the DNA is TGTGCCAGCAGCTTACTAGCGGGGGGGCAAGCCAAAAACATTCAGTACTTC. The J gene is TRBJ2-4, the V gene TRBV7-2, with 12 bases matching TRBD2. Germline CDR1 SGHTA, CDR2 FQGNSA. The V segment lost 2 bases and the J segment 0 bases; nucleotides outside the gene matches: 2. The CDR3 runs to 17 residues.

The chain is built from TRBV5-1 and TRBJ2-1; 9 bases fit TRBD1. Per the germline V gene, CDR1 is SGHRS and CDR2 is YFSETQ. After removal of 0 bases from V and 8 bases from J, the junction contained 6 bases not matched to a gene. The CDR3 has 15 amino acids. The chain's CDR3 is CASSLEQGAFYEQFF. DNA of the CDR3: TGCGCCAGCAGCTTGGAACAGGGGGCCTTCTATGAGCAGTTCTTC.